The sequence of this T cell receptor beta chain was determined in a study of control samples from healthy donors and cancer patients. Trimming pared 0 bases from V and 4 bases from J, leaving 13 bases between. The CDR3 has 15 residues. In germline, CDR1 is SGHRS, CDR2 YFSETQ. Sequencing used immunoSEQ multiplex PCR; TCRdb keeps in-frame clones, though not all of them. The sample records 200,000 or so clones, roughly 94% being singletons. This chain connects TRBV5-1 to TRBJ1-2, with TRBD1 as a possible D gene (6 bases). The specimen was blood. The sequence was obtained from a man aged 50-60 years in good health. Written as DNA, the CDR3 is TGCGCCAGCAGCTTGGTGGTGGGGGCCAGCTATGGCTACACCTTC. This sequence encodes CASSLVVGASYGYTF.